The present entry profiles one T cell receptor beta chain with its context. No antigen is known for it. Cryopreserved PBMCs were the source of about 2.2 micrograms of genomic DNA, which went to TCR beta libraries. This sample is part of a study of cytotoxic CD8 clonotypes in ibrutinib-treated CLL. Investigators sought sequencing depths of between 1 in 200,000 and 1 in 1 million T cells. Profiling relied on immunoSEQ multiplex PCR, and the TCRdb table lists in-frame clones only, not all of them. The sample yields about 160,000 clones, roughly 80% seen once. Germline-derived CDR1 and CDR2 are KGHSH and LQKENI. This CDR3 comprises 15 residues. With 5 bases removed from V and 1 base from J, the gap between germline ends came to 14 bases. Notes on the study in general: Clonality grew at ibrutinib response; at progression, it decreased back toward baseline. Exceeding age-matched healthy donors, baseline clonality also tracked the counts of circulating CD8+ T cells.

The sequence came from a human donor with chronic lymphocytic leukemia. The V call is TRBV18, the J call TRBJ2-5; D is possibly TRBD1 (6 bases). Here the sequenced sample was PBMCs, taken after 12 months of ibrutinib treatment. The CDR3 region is CASSDGGLAQETQYF. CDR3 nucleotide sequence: TGTGCCAGCTCAGATGGGGGCCTAGCCCAAGAGACCCAGTACTTC. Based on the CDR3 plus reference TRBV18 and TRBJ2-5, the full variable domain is NAGVMQNPRHLVRRRGQEARLRCSPMKGHSHVYWYRQLPEEGLKFMVYLQKENIIDESGMPKERFSAEFPKEGPSILRIQQVVRGDSAAYFCASSDGGLAQETQYFGPGTRLLVL.